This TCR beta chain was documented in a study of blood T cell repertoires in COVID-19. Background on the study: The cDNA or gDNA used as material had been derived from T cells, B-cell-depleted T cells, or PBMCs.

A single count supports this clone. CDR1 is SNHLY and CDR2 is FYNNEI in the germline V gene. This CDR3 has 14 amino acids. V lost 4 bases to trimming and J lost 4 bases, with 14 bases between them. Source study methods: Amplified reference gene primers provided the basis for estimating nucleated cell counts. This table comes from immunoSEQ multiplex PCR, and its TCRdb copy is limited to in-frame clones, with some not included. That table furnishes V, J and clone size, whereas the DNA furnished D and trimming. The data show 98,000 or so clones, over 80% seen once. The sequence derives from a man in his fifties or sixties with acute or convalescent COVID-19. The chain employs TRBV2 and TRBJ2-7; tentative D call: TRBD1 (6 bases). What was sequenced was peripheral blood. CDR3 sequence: CASSVNRASYEQYF. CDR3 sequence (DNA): TGTGCCAGCAGTGTAAACAGGGCCTCTTACGAGCAGTACTTC.